One and the same sample provided the 5 T cell receptor beta chains below, sequenced in a study of blood T cell repertoires in COVID-19. The assay was immunoSEQ multiplex PCR, and TCRdb's table has in-frame clones only and misses some. Of roughly 260,000 clones in the sample, just under 90% were seen once. The sample was peripheral blood. Receptors originate from a woman aged 40 to 49 with acute or convalescent COVID-19.

V usage is TRBV29-1 and J usage is TRBJ2-3; the match to TRBD2 covers 12 bases. J lost 2 bases, V lost 7 bases, and 4 bases had no gene match. This CDR3 has 14 residues. Germline loops: CDR1 SQVTM, CDR2 ANQGSEA. The CDR3 sequence: CSASGGAPTDTQYF. The CDR3 nucleotides are TGCAGCGCTAGCGGGGGGGCCCCCACAGATACGCAGTATTTT.

The genes are TRBV3-1 (or the pseudogene TRBV3-2) and TRBJ1-2, with D unclear. CDR3 length equals 15 residues. V was cut by 0 bases and J by 3 bases, with 11 bases left in between. Germline assignment: CDR1 LGHDT and CDR2 YNNKEL (reference sequence). DNA for the CDR3: TGTGCCAGCAGCCAAGAATTCCGTACGGACTATGGCTACACCTTC. Translated: CASSQEFRTDYGYTF.

The J gene is TRBJ1-3, the V gene TRBV3-1 (or the pseudogene TRBV3-2); D perhaps matches TRBD1 (5 bases). Per germline, CDR1 LGHDT and CDR2 YNNKEL (reference sequence). This CDR3 spans 15 amino acids. V was pared by 0 bases and J by 6 bases, with 12 bases between. In DNA form, the CDR3 reads TGTGCCAGCAGCCAAGATCCGAACAGGATAAACACCATATATTTT. This codes for CASSQDPNRINTIYF.

The rearrangement uses TRBV7-7 and TRBJ2-2; 11 bases match TRBD1. CDR1 SSHAT and CDR2 FNYEAQ come from the germline V gene (reference sequence). The V and J ends lost 5 bases and 3 bases, in that order; junction bases with no gene match: 2. The CDR3 spans 15 residues. CDR3 sequence (DNA): TGTGCCAGCAGCCCGGGACAGGGGGACACCGGGGAGCTGTTTTTT. Translation: CASSPGQGDTGELFF. The whole variable domain, remainder taken from reference TRBV7-7 and TRBJ2-2, is GAGVSQSPRYKVTKRGQDVTLRCDPISSHATLYWYQQALGQGPEFLTYFNYEAQPDKSGLPSDRFSAERPEGSISTLTIQRTEQRDSAMYRCASSPGQGDTGELFFGEGSRLTVL.

The chain employs TRBV5-6 and TRBJ1-1; D is possibly TRBD1 (5 bases). This CDR3 contains 17 residues. The germline gives CDR1 SGHDT, CDR2 YYEEEE. The V end lost 2 bases, the J end lost 0 bases, and 17 bases lay between the germline ends. CDR3 amino acids: CASSFQGIGYMNTEAFF. CDR3 nucleotide sequence: TGTGCCAGCAGCTTCCAGGGAATAGGGTATATGAACACTGAAGCTTTCTTT. Together with reference TRBV5-6 and TRBJ1-1, the CDR3 gives the full variable domain: DAGVTQSPTHLIKTRGQQVTLRCSPKSGHDTVSWYQQALGQGPQFIFQYYEEEERQRGNFPDRFSGHQFPNYSSELNVNALLLGDSALYLCASSFQGIGYMNTEAFFGQGTRLTVV.